These 26 T cell receptor beta chains came from one sample sequenced in a study of cytomegalovirus exposure and HLA in healthy donors. In the PCR, 60 Vbeta and 13 Jbeta primers were used. The assay was immunoSEQ multiplex PCR, and TCRdb's table has in-frame clones only and misses some. The sample lists about 160,000 clones, roughly 71% seen once, with 2.5% to 3% in the top ten. Sequencing was carried out using PBMCs. The source of these receptors is a woman between 50 and 59 years old in good health and CMV-seropositive.

The chain couples TRBV10-3 to TRBJ1-2; D ambiguous. V lost 0 bases and J 10 bases, leaving 9 bases between the germline ends. CDR1 and CDR2 (germline): ENHRY, SYGVKD. The CDR3 runs to 12 residues. CDR3 coding DNA: TGTGCCATCAGTGAGTCGACTCTGGTCTACACCTTC. This codes for CAISESTLVYTF.

This sequence joins TRBV5-1 and TRBJ1-6; D gene unclear. CDR1 and CDR2 from the germline V gene are SGHRS and YFSETQ. V was clipped by 0 bases and J by 9 bases, with 10 bases between them. This CDR3 is built from 14 residues. Here the CDR3 DNA reads TGCGCCAGCAGCTTGGCCGGGAACACTTCACCCCTCCACTTT. This gives the protein CASSLAGNTSPLHF.

In this sample, this clone turned up once. The CDR3 sequence is CASSLVTVTSGDTGELFF. In nucleotides, the CDR3 is TGCGCCAGCAGCTTGGTTACGGTGACTAGCGGGGACACCGGGGAGCTGTTTTTT. This chain joins TRBV5-1 and TRBJ2-2, with 11 bases identical to TRBD2. CDR3 length equals 18 residues. CDR1 and CDR2 from the germline V gene are SGHRS and YFSETQ. V lost 0 bases to trimming and J lost 3 bases; unmatched junction nucleotides: 7.

The J gene is TRBJ2-5, the V gene TRBV9; TRBD2 agrees at 7 bases. The CDR3 consists of 16 residues. The trim removed 3 bases at V and 4 bases at J, leaving 12 bases unmatched. Germline V gives CDR1 SGDLS, CDR2 YYNGEE. The chain's CDR3 is CASSARGGVERETQYF. The CDR3 bases are TGTGCCAGCAGCGCCCGCGGGGGAGTAGAGCGAGAGACCCAGTACTTC. Supplemented by reference TRBV9 and TRBJ2-5, the full variable domain reads DSGVTQTPKHLITATGQRVTLRCSPRSGDLSVYWYQQSLDQGLQFLIQYYNGEERAKGNILERFSAQQFPDLHSELNLSSLELGDSALYFCASSARGGVERETQYFGPGTRLLVL.

The chain is built from TRBV5-1 and TRBJ2-7; D gene ambiguous. CDR1 and CDR2 from the germline V gene are SGHRS and YFSETQ. The CDR3 is made up of 12 amino acids. Deletions cut 0 bases from V and 5 bases from J, with 6 bases between. The CDR3 sequence: CASSLESDEQYF. The CDR3 nucleotides are TGCGCCAGCAGCTTGGAAAGCGACGAGCAGTACTTC.

The chain has TRBV29-1 and TRBJ1-1; tentative D call: TRBD1 (6 bases). From germline, CDR1 is SQVTM and CDR2 ANQGSEA. V dropped 2 bases and J dropped 4 bases, with 11 bases sitting between them. This CDR3 contains 13 residues. The CDR3 DNA reads TGCAGCGTTGAAAACAGGGTCGGCACTGAAGCTTTCTTT. It codes for CSVENRVGTEAFF.

This chain uses TRBV5-5 with TRBJ2-1; TRBD1 agrees at 12 bases. V shed 3 bases, J shed 6 bases, and the junction held 7 bases outside the gene matches. The CDR3 consists of 16 residues. Germline CDR1 SGHKS, CDR2 YYEKEE (reference sequence). The CDR3 nucleotides read TGTGCCAGCAGCTGGAAACCGGGACAGGGGGCCAATGAGCAGTTCTTC. This gives the protein CASSWKPGQGANEQFF.

V is TRBV9 and J is TRBJ2-5; no reliable D call. Trimming took 1 base from V and 2 from J, leaving 6 bases between them. The CDR3 covers 13 residues. Germline CDR1 SGDLS, CDR2 YYNGEE. The CDR3 loop is CASSVTSQETQYF. In DNA form, the CDR3 reads TGTGCCAGCAGCGTAACCAGTCAAGAGACCCAGTACTTC. The whole variable domain, filled in from reference TRBV9 and TRBJ2-5, reads DSGVTQTPKHLITATGQRVTLRCSPRSGDLSVYWYQQSLDQGLQFLIQYYNGEERAKGNILERFSAQQFPDLHSELNLSSLELGDSALYFCASSVTSQETQYFGPGTRLLVL.

The gene calls are TRBV5-1 and TRBJ1-1, with D possibly TRBD1 on 5 matching bases. V lost 4 bases, J lost 0 bases, and 19 bases lay in between. In germline, CDR1 is SGHRS, CDR2 YFSETQ. CDR3 length equals 17 residues. The CDR3 loop reads CASSAGGKWGMNTEAFF. CDR3 coding DNA: TGCGCCAGCAGCGCGGGGGGTAAGTGGGGCATGAACACTGAAGCTTTCTTT.

The V call is TRBV6-5, the J call TRBJ1-2; 8 bases are shared with TRBD1. Losses at the gene ends were 4 bases for V and 2 bases for J; bases not matched to a gene: 3. The CDR3 consists of 14 residues. Germline V gives CDR1 MNHEY, CDR2 SVGAGI. The CDR3 DNA is TGTGCCAGCAGTTTCCGGACAGGGAACTATGGCTACACCTTC. Its protein is CASSFRTGNYGYTF.

The V and J genes are TRBV4-1 and TRBJ2-7; the D gene is possibly TRBD1 (6 bases). The CDR3 sequence is 15 residues long. V was trimmed by 0 bases and J by 5 bases, leaving 14 bases between them. Germline V gene lookup returns CDR1 MGHRA and CDR2 YSYEKL. In DNA, the CDR3 is TGCGCCAGCAGCCAAGACGTACAGGGTTTCGACGAGCAGTACTTC. Encoded protein: CASSQDVQGFDEQYF.

The chain joins TRBV5-1 to TRBJ1-3, with D possibly matching TRBD1 (5 bases). V was cut by 4 bases and J by 0 bases, with 14 bases left in between. The germline V gene encodes CDR1 SGHRS and CDR2 YFSETQ. The CDR3 length is 16 residues. CDR3 sequence reads: CASSGGSFPSGNTIYF. DNA for the CDR3: TGCGCCAGCAGCGGGGGGAGCTTTCCCTCTGGAAACACCATATATTTT.

The rearrangement uses TRBV11-3 and TRBJ2-2; 8 bases align to TRBD1. The CDR3 contains 15 residues. Unmatched junction bases numbered 4, after V lost 6 bases and J lost 1 base. From germline, CDR1 is SGHNT and CDR2 YENEEA. The CDR3 coding sequence is TGTGCCAGCAGTTCCGGACAGGGGAACACCGGGGAGCTGTTTTTT. Protein sequence: CASSSGQGNTGELFF.

This chain's CDR3 is CASSLIGQPQHF. The CDR3 bases are TGTGCCAGCAGCTTGATCGGGCAGCCCCAGCATTTT. This chain connects TRBV7-8 to TRBJ1-5; D is ambiguous. Germline V gene data show CDR1 as SGHVS and CDR2 as FQNEAQ. V lost 3 bases, J lost 7 bases, and 7 bases lay in between. This CDR3 comprises 12 residues.

This clone has only one observation. CDR3 in amino acids: CAWSVNRMNTEAFF. The CDR3 nucleotides read TGTGCCTGGAGTGTAAACAGAATGAACACTGAAGCTTTCTTT. This chain joins TRBV30 and TRBJ1-1; D gene uncertain. The CDR3 sequence is 14 residues long. Germline CDR1 reads GTSNPN; CDR2 reads SVGIG (reference sequence). V gave up 0 bases and J gave up 0 bases, with 8 bases separating them.

Comment on this clone: This specimen includes other DNA sequences encoding the same CDR3. The chain recombines TRBV29-1 with TRBJ2-5, with TRBD2 matching over 9 bases. The length of the CDR3 is 15 residues. The J segment lost 0 bases and the V segment lost 6 bases, leaving 8 bases of the junction unmatched. Germline CDR1 is SQVTM and CDR2 is ANQGSEA. The CDR3 nucleotides read TGCAGCGTGGGAGCGGGACTAGCCAACCAAGAGACCCAGTACTTC. Encoded protein: CSVGAGLANQETQYF.

The chain links TRBV25-1 to TRBJ1-6; D might be TRBD1 (6 bases). The germline V gene has CDR1 MGHDK and CDR2 SYGVNS. Trimming took 3 bases from V and 5 from J, leaving 11 bases between them. The CDR3 sequence is 15 residues long. CDR3 residues: CASSETGRDNSPLHF. CDR3 nucleotides: TGTGCCAGCAGTGAGACAGGTAGAGATAATTCACCCCTCCACTTT.

This chain connects TRBV5-4 to TRBJ2-1, with 9 bases that match TRBD1. The germline V gene has CDR1 SGHNT and CDR2 YYREEE (reference sequence). The ends lost 4 bases at V and 6 bases at J; junction bases unmatched: 8. The CDR3 contains 15 residues. The CDR3 is CASSPRGGQGNEQFF. The DNA of the CDR3 is TGTGCCAGCAGCCCGCGCGGGGGACAGGGCAATGAGCAGTTCTTC.

The chain recombines TRBV9 with TRBJ2-7, with TRBD1 matching over 11 bases. CDR3 size: 14 residues. Germline values: CDR1 SGDLS, CDR2 YYNGEE. Trimming took 4 bases from V and 3 from J; bases not matched to a gene: 3. Here the CDR3 reads CASSKGQGDYEQYF. For the CDR3, the DNA is TGTGCCAGCAGCAAGGGACAGGGGGACTACGAGCAGTACTTC.

The chain recombines TRBV10-3 with TRBJ1-5, with 9 bases aligning to TRBD1. The germline gives CDR1 ENHRY, CDR2 SYGVKD. After removal of 8 bases from V and 5 bases from J, the junction contained 1 base not matched to a gene. This CDR3 region has 12 residues. CDR3 region: CAIGDRDQPQHF. The DNA for the CDR3 is TGTGCCATCGGGGACAGGGATCAGCCCCAGCATTTT.

This sequence joins TRBV4-1 and TRBJ1-1; 9 bases agree with TRBD1. This CDR3 has 15 amino acids. CDR1 and CDR2 from the germline V gene are MGHRA and YSYEKL. The V and J ends lost 4 bases and 4 bases, in that order; junction bases with no gene match: 7. For the CDR3, the DNA is TGCGCCAGCAGCCCAGAAACAGGGGGCGGCACTGAAGCTTTCTTT. As protein: CASSPETGGGTEAFF.

The chain combines TRBV2 with TRBJ1-6; D uncertain. Trimming left V 7 bases short and J 0 bases short, with 10 bases between. Germline V gene sequence: CDR1 SNHLY, CDR2 FYNNEI. The CDR3 spans 15 residues. The DNA for the CDR3 is TGTGCCAGCAAGGCAGGAAGCTCCTATAATTCACCCCTCCACTTT. The encoded protein is CASKAGSSYNSPLHF. Combining the CDR3 with reference TRBV2 and TRBJ1-6 gives the whole variable domain EPEVTQTPSHQVTQMGQEVILRCVPISNHLYFYWYRQILGQKVEFLVSFYNNEISEKSEIFDDQFSVERPDGSNFTLKIRSTKLEDSAMYFCASKAGSSYNSPLHFGNGTRLTVT.

This chain joins TRBV6-1 and TRBJ1-5, with TRBD1 matching 7 bases. Looked up from germline, CDR1 is MNHNS and CDR2 is SASEGT. V was pared by 6 bases and J by 7 bases, with 6 bases of the junction left unmatched. This CDR3 comprises 13 residues. Here the CDR3 reads CASRRTGVQPQHF. The CDR3 nucleotides read TGTGCCAGCAGAAGAACAGGGGTCCAGCCCCAGCATTTT.

This rearrangement joins TRBV9 to TRBJ2-1, with 7 nucleotides matching TRBD2. Germline V gene data show CDR1 as SGDLS and CDR2 as YYNGEE. V shed 7 bases, J shed 0 bases, and the junction held 1 base outside the gene matches. The CDR3 has 13 residues. The CDR3 reads CASGGGSYNEQFF. The DNA for the CDR3 is TGTGCCAGCGGGGGGGGCTCCTACAATGAGCAGTTCTTC.

The rearrangement joins TRBV2 to TRBJ1-3; possible D gene TRBD1, 5 bases. The CDR3 sequence is 14 residues long. Trimming stripped 3 bases from V and 5 bases from J, with 11 bases between. Germline CDR1 SNHLY, CDR2 FYNNEI. CDR3 sequence reads: CASSDRPGRNTIYF. In nucleotides, the CDR3 is TGTGCCAGCAGTGATCGTCCAGGGCGAAACACCATATATTTT.

The chain carries TRBV7-9 and TRBJ1-2; D perhaps matches TRBD1 (5 bases). The CDR3 has 14 amino acids. V shed 1 base and J shed 6 bases, with 12 bases lying between them. The germline V gene encodes CDR1 SEHNR and CDR2 FQNEAQ (reference sequence). This chain's CDR3 is CASSLELGGDGYTF. The CDR3 coding sequence is TGTGCCAGCAGCTTAGAATTGGGAGGGGATGGCTACACCTTC.